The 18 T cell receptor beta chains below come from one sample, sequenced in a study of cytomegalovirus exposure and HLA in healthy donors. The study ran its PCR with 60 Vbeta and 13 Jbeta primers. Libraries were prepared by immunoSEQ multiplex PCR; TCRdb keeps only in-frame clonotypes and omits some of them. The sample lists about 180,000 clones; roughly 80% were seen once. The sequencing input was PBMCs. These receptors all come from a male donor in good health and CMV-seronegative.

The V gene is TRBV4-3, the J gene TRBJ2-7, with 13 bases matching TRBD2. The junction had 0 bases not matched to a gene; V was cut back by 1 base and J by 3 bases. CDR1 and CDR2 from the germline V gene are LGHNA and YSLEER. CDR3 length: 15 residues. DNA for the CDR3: TGCGCCAGCAGCCAAGGACTAGCGGGGGGCTACGAGCAGTACTTC. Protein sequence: CASSQGLAGGYEQYF.

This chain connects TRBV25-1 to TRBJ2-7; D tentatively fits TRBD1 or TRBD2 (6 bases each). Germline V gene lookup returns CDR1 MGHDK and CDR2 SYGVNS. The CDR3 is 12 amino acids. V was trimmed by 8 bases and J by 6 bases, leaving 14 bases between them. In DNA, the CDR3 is TGTGCCAGCGGTGGAGGGGGATCCGAGCAGTACTTC. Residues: CASGGGGSEQYF.

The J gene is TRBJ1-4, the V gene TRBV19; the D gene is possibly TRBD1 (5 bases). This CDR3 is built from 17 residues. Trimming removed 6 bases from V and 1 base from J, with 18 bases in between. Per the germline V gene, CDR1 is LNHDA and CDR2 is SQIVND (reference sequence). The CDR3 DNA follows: TGTGCCAGTAGCCTCAGCAGGGTTTCGGTAACTAATGAAAAACTGTTTTTT. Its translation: CASSLSRVSVTNEKLFF.

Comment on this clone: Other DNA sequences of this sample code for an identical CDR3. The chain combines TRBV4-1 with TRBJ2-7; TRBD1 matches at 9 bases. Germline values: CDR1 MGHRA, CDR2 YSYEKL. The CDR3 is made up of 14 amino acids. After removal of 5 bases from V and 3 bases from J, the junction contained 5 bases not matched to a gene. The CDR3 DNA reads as TGCGCCAGCAGCTTCCGGGACAGGGACTACGAGCAGTACTTC. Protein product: CASSFRDRDYEQYF.

The CDR3 nucleotides read TGTGCCAGTAGGTCAGGGTTTGGTCTGATCGGCGAGCAGTACTTC. This translates into CASRSGFGLIGEQYF. This chain connects TRBV19 to TRBJ2-5; D perhaps matches TRBD1 (5 bases). The closer fit of TRBJ2-7 to the DNA end suggests the J call may be wrong. This CDR3 comprises 15 residues. The germline V gene has CDR1 LNHDA and CDR2 SQIVND (reference sequence).

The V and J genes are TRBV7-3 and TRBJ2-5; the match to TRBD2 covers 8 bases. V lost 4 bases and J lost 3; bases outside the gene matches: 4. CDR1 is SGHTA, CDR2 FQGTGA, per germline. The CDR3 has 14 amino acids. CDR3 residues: CASSSTAGEETQYF. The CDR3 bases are TGTGCCAGCAGCTCGACAGCGGGGGAAGAGACCCAGTACTTC.

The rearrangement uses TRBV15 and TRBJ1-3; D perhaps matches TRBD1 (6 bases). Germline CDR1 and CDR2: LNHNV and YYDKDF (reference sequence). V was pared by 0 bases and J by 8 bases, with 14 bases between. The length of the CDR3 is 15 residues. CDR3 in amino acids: CATSRETGGGDTIYF. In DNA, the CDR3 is TGTGCCACCAGCAGAGAGACAGGTGGCGGAGACACCATATATTTT.

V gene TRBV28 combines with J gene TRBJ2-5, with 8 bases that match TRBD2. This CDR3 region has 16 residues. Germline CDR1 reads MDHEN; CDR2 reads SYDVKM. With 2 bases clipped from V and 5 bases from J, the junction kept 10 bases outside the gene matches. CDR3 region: CASSLMTGGPEETQYF. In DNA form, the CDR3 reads TGTGCCAGCAGTTTAATGACGGGAGGGCCAGAGGAGACCCAGTACTTC.

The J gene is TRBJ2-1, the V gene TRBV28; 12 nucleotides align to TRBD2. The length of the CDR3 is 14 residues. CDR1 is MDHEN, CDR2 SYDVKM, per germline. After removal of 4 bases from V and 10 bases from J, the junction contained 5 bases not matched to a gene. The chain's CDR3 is CASSSLAGGREQFF. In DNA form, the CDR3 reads TGTGCCAGCAGTTCCCTAGCGGGAGGGAGGGAGCAGTTCTTC.

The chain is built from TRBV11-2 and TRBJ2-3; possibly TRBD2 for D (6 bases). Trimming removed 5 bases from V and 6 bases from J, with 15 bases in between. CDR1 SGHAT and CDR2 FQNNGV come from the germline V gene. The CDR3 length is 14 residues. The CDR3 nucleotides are TGTGCCAGCAGCAACAAGGGAGGCCTTGATACGCAGTATTTT. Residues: CASSNKGGLDTQYF.

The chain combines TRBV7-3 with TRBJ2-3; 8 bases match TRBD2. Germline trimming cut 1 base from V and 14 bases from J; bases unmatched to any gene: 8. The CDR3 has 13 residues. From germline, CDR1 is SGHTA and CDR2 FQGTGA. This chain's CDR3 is CASSLRFGRAMYF. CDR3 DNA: TGTGCCAGCAGCTTAAGGTTCGGGAGGGCCATGTATTTT.

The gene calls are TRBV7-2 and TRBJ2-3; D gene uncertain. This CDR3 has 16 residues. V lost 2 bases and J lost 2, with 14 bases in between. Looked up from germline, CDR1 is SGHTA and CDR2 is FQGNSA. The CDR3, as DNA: TGTGCCAGCAGCTTAATGTTCCGCCAGGACACAGATACGCAGTATTTT. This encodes CASSLMFRQDTDTQYF.

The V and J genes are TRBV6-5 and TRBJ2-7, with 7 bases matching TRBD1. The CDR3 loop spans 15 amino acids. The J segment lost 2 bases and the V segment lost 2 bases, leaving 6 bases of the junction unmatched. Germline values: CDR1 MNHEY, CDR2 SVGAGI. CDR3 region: CASSYGMGTAYEQYF. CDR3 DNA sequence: TGTGCCAGCAGTTACGGGATGGGGACAGCCTACGAGCAGTACTTC.

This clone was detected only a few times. The DNA for the CDR3 is TGTGCCAGCTCGCCGGGACAGAGTAATTCACCCCTCCACTTT. Translated, it gives CASSPGQSNSPLHF. The chain links TRBV18 to TRBJ1-6; 7 nucleotides match TRBD1. Germline values: CDR1 KGHSH, CDR2 LQKENI. With 6 bases clipped from V and 6 bases from J, the junction kept 5 bases outside the gene matches. This CDR3 has 14 residues.

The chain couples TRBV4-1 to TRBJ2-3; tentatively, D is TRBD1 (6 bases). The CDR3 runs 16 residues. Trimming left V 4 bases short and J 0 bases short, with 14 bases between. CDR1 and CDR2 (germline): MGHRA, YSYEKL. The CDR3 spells CASSRQGGSSTDTQYF. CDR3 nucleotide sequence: TGCGCCAGCAGCCGTCAAGGGGGATCTAGCACAGATACGCAGTATTTT.

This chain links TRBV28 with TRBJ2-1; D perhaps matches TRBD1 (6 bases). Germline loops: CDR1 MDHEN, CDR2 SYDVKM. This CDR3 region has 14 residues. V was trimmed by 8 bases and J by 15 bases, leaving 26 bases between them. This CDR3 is CASLTPLRDNPVFF. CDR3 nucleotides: TGTGCCAGCCTTACCCCACTCCGGGACAACCCTGTGTTCTTC.

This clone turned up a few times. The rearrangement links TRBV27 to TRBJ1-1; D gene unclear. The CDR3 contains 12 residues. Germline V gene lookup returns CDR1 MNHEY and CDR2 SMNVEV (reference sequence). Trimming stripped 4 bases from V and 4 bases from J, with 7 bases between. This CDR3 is CASSSGSTEAFF. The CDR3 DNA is TGTGCCAGCAGTTCCGGGAGCACTGAAGCTTTCTTT.

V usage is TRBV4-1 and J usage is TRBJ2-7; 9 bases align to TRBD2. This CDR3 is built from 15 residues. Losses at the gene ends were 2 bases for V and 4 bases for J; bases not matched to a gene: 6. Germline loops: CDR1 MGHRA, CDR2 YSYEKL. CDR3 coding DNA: TGCGCCAGCAGCCAAAGGGCTAGCGGGATGTACGAGCAGTACTTC. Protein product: CASSQRASGMYEQYF.